Sequencing of this T cell receptor beta chain was carried out in a study of blood T cell repertoires in COVID-19. The overall study: The United States, Italy and Spain were the sources of the acute and convalescent COVID-19 samples. Sources were T cells, B-cell-depleted T cells, or PBMCs; the material itself was cDNA or gDNA.

V lost 4 bases, J lost 6 bases, and 14 bases stayed unmatched. Germline CDR1 and CDR2: MNHNS and SASEGT. There are 16 residues in the CDR3. Original analysis: By means of reference gene primer amplification, nucleated cell counts were estimated. Method: immunoSEQ multiplex PCR; TCRdb's copy keeps in-frame clones and lacks some. From that table come the V and J calls and clone size; the DNA was used to work out D and trimming. The sample carries some 220,000 clones, around four fifths recorded once. This rearrangement joins TRBV6-1 to TRBJ1-2; 7 nucleotides agree with TRBD1. Sequencing was performed on peripheral blood. The clonotype was recovered from a woman aged 60-75 years who had recovered from COVID-19. CDR3 DNA sequence: TGTGCCAGCAGTGGGGGACAGCCCCGTTACACCCATGGCTACACCTTC. This encodes CASSGGQPRYTHGYTF.